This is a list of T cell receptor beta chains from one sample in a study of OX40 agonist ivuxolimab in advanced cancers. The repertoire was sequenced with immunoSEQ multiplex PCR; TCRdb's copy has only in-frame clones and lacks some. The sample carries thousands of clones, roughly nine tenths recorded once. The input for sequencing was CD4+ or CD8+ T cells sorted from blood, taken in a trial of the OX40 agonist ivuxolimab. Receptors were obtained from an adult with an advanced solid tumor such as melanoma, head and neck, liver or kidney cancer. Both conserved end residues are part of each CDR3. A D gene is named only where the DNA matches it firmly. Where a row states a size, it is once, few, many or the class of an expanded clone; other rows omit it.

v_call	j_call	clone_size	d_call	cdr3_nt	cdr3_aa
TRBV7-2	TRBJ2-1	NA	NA	TGTGCCAGCAGCGGACACCCGTTGGGTGAGCAGTTCTTC	CASSGHPLGEQFF
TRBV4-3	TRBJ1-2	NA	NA	TGCGCCAGCAGCCAAGATGGTCAGGGAGCGAACTATGGCTACACCTTC	CASSQDGQGANYGYTF
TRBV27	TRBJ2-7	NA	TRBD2	TGTGCCAGCAGTTTTCTAGCGGGAGCCTACGAGCAGTACTTC	CASSFLAGAYEQYF
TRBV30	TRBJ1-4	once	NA	TGTGCCTGGAGTGGCGGAGGGCTGGGAAAACTGTTTTTT	CAWSGGGLGKLFF
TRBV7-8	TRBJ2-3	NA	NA	TGTGCCAGCAGCTTACAGGCCACAGATACGCAGTATTTT	CASSLQATDTQYF
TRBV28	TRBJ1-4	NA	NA	TGTGCCAGCAGTACCCACAGGGAAGATAATGAAAAACTGTTTTTT	CASSTHREDNEKLFF
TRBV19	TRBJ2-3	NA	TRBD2	TGTGCCACTCGCGGGGGTACGCAGTATTTT	CATRGGTQYF
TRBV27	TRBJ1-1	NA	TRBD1	TGTGCCAGCCGCAGGGGGGACACTGAAGCTTTCTTT	CASRRGDTEAFF
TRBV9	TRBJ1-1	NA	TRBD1	TGTGCCAGCAGCGTTCAGAAGGGGACAGGGACTAACACTGAAGCTTTCTTT	CASSVQKGTGTNTEAFF
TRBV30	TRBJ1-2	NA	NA	TGTGCCTGGAAGCAGGACAATAACTATGGCTACACCTTC	CAWKQDNNYGYTF